This T cell receptor (beta chain) was obtained from a study of response to subunit inactivated influenza vaccine. Germline V gene data show CDR1 as MDHEN and CDR2 as SYDVKM. The CDR3 consists of 15 residues. V lost 5 bases and J lost 3, with 15 bases in between. Overall study findings and caveats: Authors suggested few new T cells are recruited by each seasonal influenza vaccination.

On this clonotype: What it recognizes is unknown.

MiXCR, run by TCRdb on the RT-PCR reads, gives a single entry per CDR3 protein. The sample consists of 700,000 to 900,000 distinct CDR3 sequences, less than 25% of them appearing once. This receptor was taken from a man between 50 and 59 years old who received an inactivated influenza vaccine. Sequencing was performed on PBMCs from blood, taken more than 4 days after vaccination. This chain connects TRBV28 to TRBJ2-3, with D perhaps TRBD1 (6 bases). The CDR3 protein is CASSRHQDRTDTQYF. DNA for the CDR3: TGTGCCAGCAGTAGACACCAGGACAGAACAGATACGCAGTATTTT.